Following are 9 T cell receptor beta chains from one sample sequenced in a study of T cells after yellow fever vaccination. MiXCR, applied by TCRdb to the 5' RACE reads, yields one record per CDR3 protein. The sample holds roughly 120,000 distinct CDR3 sequences, roughly 6.7% seen once. This specimen was CD4+ T cells sorted from PBMCs, taken around 10 days after the first yellow fever vaccination. These receptors were taken from a man between 18 and 35 years old who received the YFV17D yellow fever vaccine.

Only a few counts were recorded for this clonotype. The V call is TRBV20-1, the J call TRBJ2-2; TRBD2 might be the D (5 bases). CDR1 DFQATT and CDR2 SNEGSKA come from the germline V gene (reference sequence). V lost 3 bases and J lost 7, with 9 bases in between. The CDR3 length is 12 residues. The CDR3 loop reads CSARDLNGELFF. DNA for the CDR3: TGCAGTGCTAGGGACTTGAACGGGGAGCTGTTTTTT.

This clonotype showed up many times. This chain uses TRBV15 with TRBJ2-3; 7 positions agree with TRBD2. Germline V lookup: CDR1 LNHNV, CDR2 YYDKDF (reference sequence). This CDR3 region has 12 residues. CDR3 residues: CGSSGGTDTQYF. CDR3 coding DNA: TGTGGATCGAGCGGGGGCACAGATACGCAGTATTTT.

In its sample, this clonotype was seen many times. The rearrangement links TRBV12-3 or TRBV12-4 to TRBJ1-2; the D is unclear. This CDR3 contains 13 residues. The ends were cut back, 7 bases at V and 5 bases at J, with 14 bases in the middle. The CDR3 loop reads CASKRTTSYGYTF. CDR3 sequence (DNA): TGTGCCAGCAAACGAACGACTAGTTATGGCTACACCTTC.

The V call is TRBV10-3, the J call TRBJ2-3, with D possibly called TRBD1 or TRBD2 (5 bases each). CDR1 is ENHRY and CDR2 is SYGVKD in the germline V gene. V shed 6 bases and J shed 9 bases, with 22 bases lying between them. CDR3 length: 15 residues. CDR3 nucleotides: TGTGCCATCAGGCCCGAGACCGGGACGCAAGCGACGCAGTATTTT. This encodes CAIRPETGTQATQYF.

Ten or more counts support this clonotype. Here the CDR3 DNA reads TGTGCCAGCACCCGGCGACCTTACGAGCAGTACTTC. Its protein is CASTRRPYEQYF. The J gene is TRBJ2-7, the V gene TRBV11-2; D remains unclear. In germline, CDR1 is SGHAT, CDR2 FQNNGV. Trimming took 7 bases from V and 4 from J, leaving 11 bases between them. This CDR3 comprises 12 residues. Drawing the rest from reference TRBV11-2 and TRBJ2-7, the complete variable domain is EAGVAQSPRYKIIEKRQSVAFWCNPISGHATLYWYQQILGQGPKLLIQFQNNGVVDDSQLPKDRFSAERLKGVDSTLKIQPAKLEDSAVYLCASTRRPYEQYFGPGTRLTVT.

This clonotype was counted at least ten times. This chain connects TRBV9 to TRBJ2-1; D gene unclear. The V gene's germline CDR1 is SGDLS and CDR2 YYNGEE. CDR3 length equals 14 residues. The germline V and J ends were trimmed by 1 base and 5 bases, with 10 bases remaining between them. The CDR3 nucleotides are TGTGCCAGCAGCGTACTCGGCAGTAACAATGAGCAGTTCTTC. It encodes CASSVLGSNNEQFF. Full variable domain (outside the CDR3, taken from reference TRBV9 and TRBJ2-1): DSGVTQTPKHLITATGQRVTLRCSPRSGDLSVYWYQQSLDQGLQFLIQYYNGEERAKGNILERFSAQQFPDLHSELNLSSLELGDSALYFCASSVLGSNNEQFFGPGTRLTVL.

The V call is TRBV7-9, the J call TRBJ2-1; 9 nucleotides align to TRBD2. The CDR3 extends over 14 amino acids. The germline CDR1 and CDR2 sequences are SEHNR and FQNEAQ (reference sequence). The V gene end was trimmed by 8 bases and the J gene end by 10 bases; junction bases not matched to a gene: 12. The CDR3 DNA reads as TGTGCCAGCTTCTTTGGCGGGGGGGTCCAAGAGCAGTTCTTC. Translating it yields CASFFGGGVQEQFF. The variable domain in full, with the rest retrieved from reference TRBV7-9 and TRBJ2-1, is DTGVSQNPRHKITKRGQNVTFRCDPISEHNRLYWYRQTLGQGPEFLTYFQNEAQLEKSRLLSDRFSAERPKGSFSTLEIQRTEQGDSAMYLCASFFGGGVQEQFFGPGTRLTVL.

The sample holds a few counts of this clonotype. The V call is TRBV29-1, the J call TRBJ2-5; tentative D call: TRBD2 (5 bases). Per germline, CDR1 SQVTM and CDR2 ANQGSEA. V was shortened by 4 bases and J by 4 bases, with 7 bases between the two germline ends. This CDR3 region has 11 residues. DNA of the CDR3: TGCAGCGTTGGGAGCGGAGAGACCCAGTACTTC. Its protein is CSVGSGETQYF.

This clonotype has at least ten counts. The chain is built from TRBV10-2 and TRBJ2-1, with D possibly matching TRBD2 (5 bases). Germline CDR1 WSHSY, CDR2 SAAADI. Deletions cut 6 bases from V and 4 bases from J, with 10 bases between. The CDR3 consists of 13 residues. This CDR3 is CASRTGMYNEQFF. The DNA for the CDR3 is TGCGCCAGCAGGACCGGGATGTACAATGAGCAGTTCTTC.